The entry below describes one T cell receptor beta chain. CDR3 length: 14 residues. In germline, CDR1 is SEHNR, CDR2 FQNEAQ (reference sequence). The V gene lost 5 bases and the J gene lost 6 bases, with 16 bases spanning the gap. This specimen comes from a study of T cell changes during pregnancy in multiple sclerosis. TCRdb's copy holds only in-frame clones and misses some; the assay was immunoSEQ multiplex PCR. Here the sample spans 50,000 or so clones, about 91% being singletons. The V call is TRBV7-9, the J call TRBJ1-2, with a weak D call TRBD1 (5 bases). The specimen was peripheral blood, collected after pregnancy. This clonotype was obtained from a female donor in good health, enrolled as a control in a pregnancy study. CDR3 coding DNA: TGTGCCAGCAGCGGCTTGGGGGGGTTCGATGGCTACACCTTC. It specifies CASSGLGGFDGYTF.